A selection of T cell receptor beta chains follows, all from one sample in a study of naive and memory T cell subsets. Using its own MiXCR run on the UMI-ligation and nested PCR reads, TCRdb lists one record per CDR3 protein. Here the sample spans roughly 150,000 distinct CDR3 sequences, approximately 24% being singletons. The material sequenced was naive CD4+ T cells from blood. The receptors derive from a human donor in good health. The conserved cysteine and the conserved F or W are not part of the CDR3 here. Only part of the rows carry a size: once, few, many, or a class if the clone is expanded.

>.|9|TRBJ2-1|TRBV19
ASSTNNEQF
>few|11|TRBJ2-3|TRBV6-2/TRBV6-3
ASRSTGTDTQY
>few|13|TRBJ1-5|TRBV15
ATSRYRDSNQPQH
>few|12|TRBJ2-1|TRBV28
ASSLSDPGNEQF
>.|9|TRBJ2-2|TRBV11-2
ASTLGRRVF
>many|14|TRBJ2-1|TRBV29-1
SVEGAGSGRWNEQF
>.|12|TRBJ1-1|TRBV6-6
ASSQKGQNTEAF
>.|13|TRBJ2-7|TRBV6-2/TRBV6-3
ASSYSVGQGDEQY
>.|13|TRBJ1-1|TRBV11-1
ASSFRGSLNTEAF
>few|13|TRBJ2-7|TRBV9
ASSEGLGGTYEQY
>few|14|TRBJ1-2|TRBV7-2
ASSLGGAGTQNGYT
>few|13|TRBJ2-1|TRBV28
ASSPFEREGREQF
>.|11|TRBJ2-5|TRBV3-1
ASSLIMGETQY
>.|12|TRBJ2-7|TRBV28
ASSGDSGSYEQY
>many|11|TRBJ1-4|TRBV2
ASSGGSNEKLF
>few|13|TRBJ2-7|TRBV30
AWSVSYWSSYEQY
>.|13|TRBJ2-3|TRBV7-6
ASSLSGSLADTQY
>many|10|TRBJ2-7|TRBV29-1
SVGTGIYEQY
>.|15|TRBJ2-1|TRBV4-1
ASSQANGQKPYNEQF
>few|11|TRBJ2-1|TRBV25-1
ASSERTVSEQF
>.|13|TRBJ2-1|TRBV28
ASSLYGTGTNEQF
>few|13|TRBJ2-1|TRBV19
ASNIGQGASNEQF
>few|13|TRBJ2-7|TRBV11-2
ASSPRTLGTYEQY
>few|13|TRBJ2-1|TRBV7-3
ASSPRGGRGHEQF
>.|11|TRBJ1-4|TRBV6-1
AIARGGGEKLF
>few|9|TRBJ2-1|TRBV24-1
ATSGANEQF
>.|12|TRBJ2-7|TRBV6-5
ASSLPGGSYEQY
>.|11|TRBJ1-1|TRBV14
ASGPQMNTEAF
>few|14|TRBJ2-2|TRBV24-1
ATSDPGVSNTGELF
>few|11|TRBJ2-2|TRBV24-1
ATSDKYTGELF
>few|12|TRBJ2-2|TRBV29-1
SVDSRGQGGELF
>few|13|TRBJ1-5|TRBV27
ASSPRQGSNQPQH
>.|13|TRBJ2-7|TRBV20-1
SALGGGRATYEQY
>.|12|TRBJ2-3|TRBV29-1
SVFGEGGTDTQY
>few|13|TRBJ2-4|TRBV27
ASSLSFIPKNIQY
>.|14|TRBJ2-1|TRBV20-1
SARLAGTSSYNKQF
>few|11|TRBJ2-3|TRBV6-2/TRBV6-3
ASRYRGTDTQY
>few|11|TRBJ1-1|TRBV24-1
APHRRENTEAF
>few|9|TRBJ2-1|TRBV20-1
SARDREEQF
>.|13|TRBJ2-7|TRBV27
ASSSVGTGSTEQY
>many|10|TRBJ2-3|TRBV29-1
SVDAGGDTQY
>.|16|TRBJ2-2|TRBV6-5
ASSPGTGSHWGTGELF
>many|9|TRBJ2-1|TRBV18
ASSPNNEQF
>few|14|TRBJ2-3|TRBV24-1
ATSDLRTGISDTQY
>few|12|TRBJ2-1|TRBV24-1
ATSEAGGSHEQF